The clone carrying this T cell receptor beta chain was detected ten times or more. The sample belongs to a study of human T cells and chemical hapten exposure. Background on the study: The sensitizing agent was 2% DPC, placed on around 2 cm by around 2 cm of upper inner arm skin. TCR yields differed between samples (mainly from small differences in pooled library volume).

TCRdb fed the RACE reads into MiXCR, producing one record per CDR3 protein. The sample has about 71,000 distinct CDR3 sequences, 9.8% seen once. Stated time point: patch test 1, 2 weeks after DPC sensitization. The treatment here: therapeutic diphenylcyclopropenone sensitization with weekly scalp DPC. CDR1 is SQVTM and CDR2 is ANQGSEA in the germline V gene. Between the trimmed V and J ends, which lost 2 bases and 6 bases, there was a span of 10 bases. The CDR3 contains 12 residues. Specimen: whole blood, collected in connection with sensitization to the hapten diphenylcyclopropenone (DPC). The rearrangement uses TRBV29-1 and TRBJ1-1; D not resolved. This receptor was identified in a woman aged 40-49 years with alopecia areata. Some clones in this sample may be carry-over from other donors' samples. The CDR3 spells CSVESDRAEAFF. CDR3 nucleotides: TGCAGCGTTGAATCGGACCGAGCTGAAGCTTTCTTT.